What follows is one T cell receptor beta chain and its context. The assay was immunoSEQ multiplex PCR, and TCRdb's table has in-frame clones only and misses some. The sample has about 440,000 clones, around 88% seen once. The sample is drawn from a study of blood T cell repertoires in COVID-19. Study-wide context: There were acute and convalescent COVID-19 samples, and they came from the United States, Italy and Spain. T cells, B-cell-depleted T cells, or PBMCs supplied cDNA or gDNA.

CDR3 length equals 15 residues. V dropped 5 bases and J dropped 2; count of bases not matched to a gene: 7. Germline V gene lookup returns CDR1 SGHDT and CDR2 YYEEEE. Seattle researchers signed up patients amid active infection and tracked them longitudinally. This TCR came from a woman aged 50 to 65 with COVID-19, enrolled during active disease. The rearrangement uses TRBV5-6 and TRBJ2-5, with 9 bases fitting TRBD2. Sequenced material: peripheral blood. This chain's CDR3 is CASSRLAVGQETQYF. The CDR3 DNA is TGTGCCAGCAGTCGACTAGCGGTTGGACAAGAGACCCAGTACTTC.